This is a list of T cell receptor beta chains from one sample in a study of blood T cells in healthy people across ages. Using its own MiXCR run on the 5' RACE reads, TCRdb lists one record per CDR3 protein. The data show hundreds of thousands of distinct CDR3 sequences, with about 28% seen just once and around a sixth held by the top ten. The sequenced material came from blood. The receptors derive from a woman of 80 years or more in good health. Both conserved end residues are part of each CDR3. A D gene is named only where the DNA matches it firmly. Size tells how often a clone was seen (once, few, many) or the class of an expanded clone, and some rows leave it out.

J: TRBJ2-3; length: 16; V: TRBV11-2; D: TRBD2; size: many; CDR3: CASSLRLAGAVDTQYF; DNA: TGTGCCAGCAGCTTACGACTAGCGGGGGCGGTAGATACGCAGTATTTT
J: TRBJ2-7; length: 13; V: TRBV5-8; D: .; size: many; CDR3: CASSLPGRHEQYF; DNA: TGTGCCAGCAGCTTGCCCGGGAGACACGAGCAGTACTTC
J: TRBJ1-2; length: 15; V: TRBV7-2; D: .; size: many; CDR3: CASSSPARDSHGYTF; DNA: TGTGCCAGCAGCTCCCCCGCCCGAGACAGCCATGGCTACACCTTC
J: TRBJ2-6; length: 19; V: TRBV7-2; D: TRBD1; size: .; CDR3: CASSWYRDRRLSGANVLTF; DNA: TGTGCCAGCAGCTGGTACCGGGACAGGAGACTCTCTGGGGCCAACGTCCTGACTTTC
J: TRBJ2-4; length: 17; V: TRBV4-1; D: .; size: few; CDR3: CASSQDLAIGAKNIQYF; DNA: TGCGCCAGCAGCCAAGATCTGGCCATCGGGGCCAAAAACATTCAGTACTTC
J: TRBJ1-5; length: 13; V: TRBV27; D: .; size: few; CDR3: CASSQGGTQPQHF; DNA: TGTGCCAGCAGCCAGGGAGGTACCCAGCCCCAGCATTTT
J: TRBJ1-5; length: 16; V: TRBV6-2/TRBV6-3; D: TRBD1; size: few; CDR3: CASTSDRGHSNQPQHF; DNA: TGTGCCAGCACCAGCGACAGGGGGCATAGCAATCAGCCCCAGCATTTT
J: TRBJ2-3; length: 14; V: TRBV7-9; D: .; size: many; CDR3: CASSLFMRTDTQYF; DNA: TGTGCCAGCAGCTTATTTATGAGGACAGATACGCAGTATTTT
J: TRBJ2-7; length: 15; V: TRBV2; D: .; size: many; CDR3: CASSSVGEISYEQYF; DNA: TGTGCCAGCAGTTCGGTGGGTGAAATCTCCTACGAGCAGTACTTC
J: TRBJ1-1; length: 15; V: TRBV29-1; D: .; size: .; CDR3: CSVEIIGAYHTEAFF; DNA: TGCAGCGTTGAAATTATCGGGGCCTACCACACTGAAGCTTTCTTT
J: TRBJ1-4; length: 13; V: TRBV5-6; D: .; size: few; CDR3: CASSNPSTEKLFF; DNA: TGTGCCAGCAGCAACCCTTCGACCGAAAAACTGTTTTTT
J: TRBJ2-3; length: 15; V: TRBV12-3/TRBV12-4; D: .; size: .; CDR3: CASRDLAERADVQYF; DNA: TGTGCCAGCAGGGACTTAGCGGAGAGAGCAGATGTGCAGTATTTT
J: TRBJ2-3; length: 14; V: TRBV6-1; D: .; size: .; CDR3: CASMEQYSTDTQYF; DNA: TGTGCCAGCATGGAGCAGTATAGCACAGATACGCAGTATTTT
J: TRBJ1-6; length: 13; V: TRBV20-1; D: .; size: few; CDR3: CSARDRADSPLHF; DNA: TGCAGTGCTAGAGACAGGGCGGATTCACCCCTCCACTTT